This T cell receptor beta chain was identified in a study of CD8 T cells in ankylosing spondylitis. TCRdb reprocessed the 5' RACE reads via MiXCR and lists one record per CDR3 protein. The top ten hold 10% to 15% of the sample, which has 380,000 or so distinct CDR3 sequences, about 20% seen once. The length of the CDR3 is 13 residues. Trimming took 0 bases from V and 9 from J, leaving 15 bases between them. Germline loops: CDR1 SQVTM, CDR2 ANQGSEA. Study-wide findings and caveats: In the blood and synovial fluid of reactive arthritis, some motif variants had been previously reported. The study looked at matched synovial fluid samples from ankylosing spondylitis patients. Disease-linked clones were reported to be significantly enriched there.

Details on this clonotype: Its antigen is unknown.

The J gene is TRBJ2-7, the V gene TRBV29-1; perhaps TRBD1 as D (6 bases). The TCR originated in a male donor with ankylosing spondylitis or in good health (not recorded which). The sequencing sample was made of blood, either unsorted or a sorted T cell fraction (not recorded which). CDR3 amino acids: CSVEDGTLLGQYF. The CDR3 DNA follows: TGCAGCGTTGAAGATGGGACACTTTTAGGGCAGTACTTC.